These 15 T cell receptor beta chains share one sample of origin, sequenced in a study of T cell repertoires in cytomegalovirus infection. MiXCR, run by TCRdb on the reads, gives a single entry per CDR3 protein. The sample includes some 800,000 distinct CDR3 sequences, approximately 30% of them seen just once. Which antigens these TCRs recognize remains unknown. The material sequenced was cultured CD8+ T cells from PBMCs, taken from culture after CMV antigen stimulation. These TCRs come from a human donor in good health (CMV status not recorded). Some clones in this sample may be carry-over from other donors' samples.

The chain recombines TRBV27 with TRBJ1-2; 9 nucleotides match TRBD1. The V gene end was trimmed by 0 bases and the J gene end by 4 bases; junction bases not matched to a gene: 6. Germline values: CDR1 MNHEY, CDR2 SMNVEV (reference sequence). This CDR3 has 16 amino acids. The CDR3 sequence is CASSLSGDRVFYGYTF. Here the CDR3 DNA reads TGTGCCAGCAGTTTATCGGGGGACAGGGTATTCTATGGCTACACCTTC.

A word on this clonotype: A single base separates this from a much larger clone, so it may be a read error. The V call is TRBV7-6, the J call TRBJ1-2, with D possibly matching TRBD1 (5 bases). The CDR3 loop spans 14 amino acids. CDR1 SGHVS and CDR2 FNYEAQ come from the germline V gene. CDR3 region: CVSSGQGANYGYTF. CDR3 bases: TGTGTCAGCAGCGGGCAGGGAGCTAACTATGGCTACACCTTC.

In the case of this clonotype: Possible read error: a much larger clone is one base away. The chain recombines TRBV7-9 with TRBJ1-1; TRBD1 aligns across 9 bases. With 6 bases clipped from V and 5 bases from J, the junction kept 4 bases outside the gene matches. Germline loops: CDR1 SEHNR, CDR2 FQNEAQ (reference sequence). The CDR3 sequence is 13 residues long. DNA for the CDR3: TGTGCCAGCAGACCCGGGACAGGGACTGAAGCTTTCTTT. It yields the protein CASRPGTGTEAFF. Complete variable domain (other parts from reference TRBV7-9 and TRBJ1-1): DTGVSQNPRHKITKRGQNVTFRCDPISEHNRLYWYRQTLGQGPEFLTYFQNEAQLEKSRLLSDRFSAERPKGSFSTLEIQRTEQGDSAMYLCASRPGTGTEAFFGQGTRLTVV.

The V gene is TRBV6-5, the J gene TRBJ1-5; D uncertain. Trimming took 2 bases from V and 10 from J, leaving 12 bases between them. Germline-derived CDR1 and CDR2 are MNHEY and SVGAGI. The CDR3 length is 13 residues. This chain's CDR3 is CASSYAFTAPQHF. Written as DNA, the CDR3 is TGTGCCAGCAGTTACGCATTTACCGCACCCCAGCATTTT.

V and J are TRBV28 and TRBJ1-1, with 7 bases that match TRBD1. Germline assignment: CDR1 MDHEN and CDR2 SYDVKM. CDR3 length: 15 residues. Germline trimming cut 5 bases from V and 2 bases from J; bases unmatched to any gene: 8. CDR3 nucleotide sequence: TGTGCCAGCAGTCCTTTCCGGGACAGAAACACTGAAGCTTTCTTT. Its protein product is CASSPFRDRNTEAFF.

The J gene is TRBJ1-1, the V gene TRBV28, with D uncertain. Trimming took 5 bases from V and 6 from J, leaving 13 bases between them. The length of the CDR3 is 13 residues. Germline V gene lookup returns CDR1 MDHEN and CDR2 SYDVKM. The CDR3 region is CASSAAGPSEAFF. For the CDR3, the DNA is TGTGCCAGCAGTGCGGCGGGTCCCTCTGAAGCTTTCTTT.

The chain has TRBV12-3 or TRBV12-4 and TRBJ2-3, with 12 bases matching TRBD2. Trimming cost V 6 bases and J 2 bases; bases outside gene matches: 6. CDR3 length equals 16 residues. DNA for the CDR3: TGTGCCAGCAGACCACTAGCGGGGGGACTCACAGATACGCAGTATTTT. It is translated as CASRPLAGGLTDTQYF.

This clonotype was counted at least ten times. The chain has TRBV7-6 and TRBJ2-1; D is undetermined. The V end was cut by 1 base, the J end by 4 bases, with 23 bases between. The CDR3 totals 19 residues. Looked up from germline, CDR1 is SGHVS and CDR2 is FNYEAQ. The CDR3 is CASSLGARRGVTRYNEQFF. In nucleotides, the CDR3 is TGTGCCAGCAGCTTAGGCGCGCGGCGTGGAGTGACTCGATACAATGAGCAGTTCTTC.

This clonotype was detected a few times. The chain carries TRBV11-2 and TRBJ2-1, with D possibly called TRBD1 or TRBD2 (5 bases each). The CDR3 spans 14 residues. The V gene's germline CDR1 is SGHAT and CDR2 FQNNGV. V was trimmed by 10 bases and J by 7 bases, leaving 20 bases between them. In DNA form, the CDR3 reads TGTGCCACCGAACCGGGACCCTTTGATAATGAGCAGTTCTTC. This sequence encodes CATEPGPFDNEQFF.

Only a few counts were recorded for this clonotype. V gene TRBV19 combines with J gene TRBJ2-5; either TRBD1 or TRBD2 may supply D (5 bases each). The CDR3 totals 14 residues. CDR1 and CDR2 from the germline V gene are LNHDA and SQIVND (reference sequence). V lost 3 bases to trimming and J lost 1 base, with 9 bases between them. As DNA, the CDR3 is TGTGCCAGTAGTATCGGGGCCTCCCAAGAGACCCAGTACTTC. As protein: CASSIGASQETQYF. Full variable domain (rest looked up from reference TRBV19 and TRBJ2-5): DGGITQSPKYLFRKEGQNVTLSCEQNLNHDAMYWYRQDPGQGLRLIYYSQIVNDFQKGDIAEGYSVSREKKESFPLTVTSAQKNPTAFYLCASSIGASQETQYFGPGTRLLVL.

This chain joins TRBV6-2 or TRBV6-3 and TRBJ2-1; no reliable D call. CDR3 size: 15 residues. The germline CDR1 and CDR2 sequences are MNHEY and SVGEGT. Deletions cut 4 bases from V and 3 bases from J, with 13 bases between. The chain's CDR3 is CASSFASHGYNEQFF. CDR3 nucleotides: TGTGCCAGCAGTTTCGCCTCCCATGGCTACAATGAGCAGTTCTTC.

This chain uses TRBV6-5 with TRBJ1-1, with D maybe TRBD1 (6 bases). Per the germline V gene, CDR1 is MNHEY and CDR2 is SVGAGI. The ends were cut back, 2 bases at V and 5 bases at J, with 9 bases in the middle. The CDR3 runs to 13 residues. The chain's CDR3 is CASSYGQRTEAFF. DNA for the CDR3: TGTGCCAGCAGTTACGGACAGAGGACTGAAGCTTTCTTT.

This chain connects TRBV25-1 to TRBJ2-1; tentative D call: TRBD2 (5 bases). The CDR3 consists of 13 residues. Looked up from germline, CDR1 is MGHDK and CDR2 is SYGVNS. Trimming cost V 4 bases and J 13 bases, with 17 bases left between them. CDR3 in amino acids: CASSGFSGNQQFF. CDR3 nucleotide sequence: TGTGCCAGCAGTGGCTTTTCCGGGAACCAACAGTTCTTC.

This clonotype showed up just a few times. This chain connects TRBV19 to TRBJ2-3; TRBD1 might be the D (5 bases). This CDR3 region has 13 residues. V was trimmed by 3 bases and J by 9 bases, leaving 13 bases between them. In germline, CDR1 is LNHDA, CDR2 SQIVND (reference sequence). The DNA of the CDR3 is TGTGCCAGTAGTATGTGGGGCAAGGACACGCAGTATTTT. It codes for CASSMWGKDTQYF.

The CDR3: CASSDWDFEPYEQYF. The CDR3 nucleotides are TGTGCCAGCAGTGACTGGGACTTTGAGCCCTACGAGCAGTACTTC. The rearrangement joins TRBV6-1 to TRBJ2-7; the D gene is possibly TRBD2 (6 bases). Trimming took off 3 bases at V and 2 bases at J, with 14 bases between the two ends. The CDR3 length is 15 residues. The germline gives CDR1 MNHNS, CDR2 SASEGT.